These T cell receptor beta chains were read from a single sample in a study of PD-1 and CTLA-4 blockade in melanoma. Profiled with immunoSEQ multiplex PCR; TCRdb holds only in-frame clones, not every one. The data show nearly 30,000 clones, around nine tenths seen once. The sample in question was CD8+ T cells from peripheral blood, obtained before anti-PD-1 treatment. These receptors were obtained from a human donor with melanoma. The conserved cysteine and the conserved F or W are not part of the CDR3 here. Some rows have no size entry. The others give once, few or many, or a class for an expanded clone.

j_call v_call clone_size cdr3_aa
TRBJ1-1 TRBV5-1 few ASSSTTGGYTEAF
TRBJ1-5 TRBV30 few AWSEQRNQPQH
TRBJ2-1 TRBV4-1 . ASTPEGSSGNNEQF
TRBJ2-3 TRBV29-1 . SAGAGVDTQY
TRBJ2-5 TRBV24-1 . ATSDYGTGEETQY
TRBJ1-3 TRBV5-5 . ASSLGPYGNTIY
TRBJ2-1 TRBV6-1 . ASSEWLTDNEQF
TRBJ2-7 TRBV28 . ASSYPGQAYEQY
TRBJ1-1 TRBV9 . ASSAQGVNTEAF
TRBJ2-7 TRBV19 once ASAPGQGYYEQY
TRBJ2-3 TRBV10-3 . AISSPGTESTDTQY
TRBJ2-3 TRBV24-1 once ATSAASGSPNNPNTQY
TRBJ2-1 TRBV27 . ASSQLQGATYNEQF
TRBJ1-1 TRBV19 . ASTPDGPEAF
TRBJ2-1 TRBV4-2 . ASSQLSTSGREEQF
TRBJ2-1 TRBV24-1 . ATSENRLAGKTYNEQF
TRBJ1-5 TRBV10-1 . ASSETVNQPQH
TRBJ2-5 TRBV21-1 . ASSNKWPTQETQY
TRBJ1-1 TRBV29-1 . SVGGRQGNTEAF
TRBJ1-1 TRBV27 . ASSSTGDTEAF
TRBJ1-1 TRBV7-9 . ASRNRGVNTEAF
TRBJ2-7 TRBV27 . ASSPDNEPGHEQY
TRBJ2-5 TRBV27 . ASSLSTGVETQY
TRBJ2-7 TRBV19 . ASSIGSSYEQY
TRBJ2-3 TRBV6-4 . ASSDSSRTTDTQY
TRBJ1-5 TRBV2 . ASRVLGGGQPQH
TRBJ2-3 TRBV9 . ASSPPNTDTQY
TRBJ2-7 TRBV2 . ASSEAGIPYEQY
TRBJ2-7 TRBV19 few ASSMPGQGFEQY
TRBJ1-1 TRBV7-9 . ASSLTEAF
TRBJ1-1 TRBV5-4 . ASFKGANTEAF
TRBJ2-7 TRBV28 few ASLLVGGLEQY
TRBJ2-7 TRBV6-5 . ASSMGNEQY
TRBJ2-7 TRBV10-3 . AISEVDLGEQY
TRBJ2-1 TRBV13 . ASSPLEGGDNEQF
TRBJ1-1 TRBV5-4 few ASSAQGAMGNTEAF
TRBJ2-3 TRBV27 . ASSLFRGGTDTQY
TRBJ2-5 TRBV6-2/TRBV6-3 . ASSSLRAGRAGETQY
TRBJ2-7 TRBV4-1 . ASSQDSGYEQY
TRBJ2-7 TRBV7-9 . ASSPTYEQY
TRBJ1-2 TRBV27 . ASSPGGHYGYT
TRBJ1-1 TRBV5-6 . ASSLAEVTEAF
TRBJ1-1 TRBV5-1 . ASSLVGGGETEAF
TRBJ1-4 TRBV5-8 . ASSLGTGEEKLF
TRBJ1-3 TRBV5-1 . ASSLVGMEPKGNTIY
TRBJ1-1 TRBV30 . AWNRVRNTEAF
TRBJ1-4 TRBV3-1/TRBV3-2 . ASSQEKEYDEKLF
TRBJ1-3 TRBV7-9 . ASSLATGGAENTIY
TRBJ1-2 TRBV7-2 . ASSLEGDSYGYT
TRBJ2-1 TRBV13 . ASSLRLAGSNEQF
TRBJ1-2 TRBV7-9 once ASSLVTVDYGYT
TRBJ2-7 TRBV10-3 . AISESLSYEQY
TRBJ1-4 TRBV30 . AWDNYEKLF
TRBJ2-7 TRBV4-2 . ASSQDKRGDTYEQY
TRBJ2-3 TRBV5-8 . ASSLLPDTDTQY
TRBJ2-3 TRBV24-1 . ATSDSGISDTQY